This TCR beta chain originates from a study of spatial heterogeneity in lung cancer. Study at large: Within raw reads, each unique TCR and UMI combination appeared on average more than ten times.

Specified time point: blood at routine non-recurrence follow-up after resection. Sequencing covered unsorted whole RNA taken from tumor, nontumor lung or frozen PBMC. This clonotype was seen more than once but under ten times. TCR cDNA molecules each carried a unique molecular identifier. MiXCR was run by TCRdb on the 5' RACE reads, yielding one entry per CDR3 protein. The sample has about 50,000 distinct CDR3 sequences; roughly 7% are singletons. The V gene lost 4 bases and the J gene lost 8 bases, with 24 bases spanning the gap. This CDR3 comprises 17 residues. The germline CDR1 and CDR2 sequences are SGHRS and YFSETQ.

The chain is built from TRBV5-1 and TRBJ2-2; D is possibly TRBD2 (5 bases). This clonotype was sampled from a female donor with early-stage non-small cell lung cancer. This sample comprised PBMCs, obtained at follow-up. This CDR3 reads CASSLPRRGNHAGELFF. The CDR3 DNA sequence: TGCGCCAGCAGCCTCCCCCGCCGAGGGAATCATGCAGGGGAGCTGTTTTTT. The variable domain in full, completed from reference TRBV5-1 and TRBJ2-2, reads KAGVTQTPRYLIKTRGQQVTLSCSPISGHRSVSWYQQTPGQGLQFLFEYFSETQRNKGNFPGRFSGRQFSNSRSEMNVSTLELGDSALYLCASSLPRRGNHAGELFFGEGSRLTVL.